This TCR beta chain was obtained from a study of blood T cell repertoires in COVID-19. Study-wide background: There were acute and convalescent COVID-19 samples, and they came from the United States, Italy and Spain. T cells, B-cell-depleted T cells, or PBMCs provided the cDNA or gDNA that served as material.

The CDR3 is 15 amino acids. The germline V gene has CDR1 MNHEY and CDR2 SVGEGT. V shed 2 bases and J 5 bases; nucleotides not matched to a gene: 4. Produced via immunoSEQ multiplex PCR; TCRdb's table is partial and in-frame only. Altogether some 350,000 clones are present, roughly 90% being singletons, with the ten largest covering under 4%. This sequence originates from a woman aged 25-40 years with COVID-19, enrolled during active disease. The chain links TRBV6-2 or TRBV6-3 to TRBJ2-3, with 10 bases aligning to TRBD2. Input material: peripheral blood. CDR3 nucleotides: TGTGCCAGCAGTTACGTAGCGGGAGGCGAAGATACGCAGTATTTT. Translated, it gives CASSYVAGGEDTQYF.